This TCR beta chain was captured in a study of CD8+CD57+ T cells in acquired aplastic anemia. Study-wide background: Sorted cells (CD4+ and CD8+) yielded DNA amounts that averaged about 3.4 ug. General study points: Some 29 shared CD8+ CDR3s appeared highly expressed within patients' immunodominant clones. The study found no significant CD8+ Simpson's diversity difference between patients and controls.

A word on this clonotype: Its specificity is not known.

TCR beta VDJ and CDR3 profiling used genomic DNA as template. TCRdb called the reads again in MiXCR, with one record for every CDR3 protein. The sample includes about 220,000 distinct CDR3 sequences, around 46% of them seen just once. All patients picked for sequencing had shown, by flow cytometry, an expansion of CD8+CD57+ cells. Among the patients, all had severe acquired aplastic anemia. This sequence originates from a human donor with aplastic anemia. The specimen sequenced was sorted CD4+, CD8+, or CD8+CD57+ T cells (not recorded which) from PBMCs.

CDR3 region: CASSFRTGLSSYEQYF. The CDR3 bases are TGTGCCAGCAGCTTCCGGACAGGGCTGAGCTCCTACGAGCAGTACTTC. The chain recombines TRBV7-9 with TRBJ2-5; 8 nucleotides align to TRBD1. Gene TRBJ2-7 matches the end of the DNA better, so the J call may be wrong. The CDR3 sequence is 16 residues long. In germline, CDR1 is SEHNR, CDR2 FQNEAQ (reference sequence).